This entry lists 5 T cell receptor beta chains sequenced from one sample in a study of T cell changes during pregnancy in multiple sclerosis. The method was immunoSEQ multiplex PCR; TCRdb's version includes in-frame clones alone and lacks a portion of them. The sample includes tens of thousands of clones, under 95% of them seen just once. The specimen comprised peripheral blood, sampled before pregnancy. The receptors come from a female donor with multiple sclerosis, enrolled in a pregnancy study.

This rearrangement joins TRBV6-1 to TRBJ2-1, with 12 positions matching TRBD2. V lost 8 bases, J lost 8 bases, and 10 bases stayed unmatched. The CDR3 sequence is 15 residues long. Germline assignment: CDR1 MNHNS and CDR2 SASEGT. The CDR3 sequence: CASGLAGGPRDEQFF. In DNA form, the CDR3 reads TGTGCCAGCGGGCTAGCGGGAGGGCCGCGGGATGAGCAGTTCTTC.

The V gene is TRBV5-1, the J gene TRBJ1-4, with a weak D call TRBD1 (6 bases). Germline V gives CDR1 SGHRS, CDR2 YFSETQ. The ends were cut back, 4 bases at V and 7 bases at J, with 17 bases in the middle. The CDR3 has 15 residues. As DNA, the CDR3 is TGCGCCAGCAGCGGGTCGGGGGGCTTTGTTGAAAAACTGTTTTTT. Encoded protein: CASSGSGGFVEKLFF.

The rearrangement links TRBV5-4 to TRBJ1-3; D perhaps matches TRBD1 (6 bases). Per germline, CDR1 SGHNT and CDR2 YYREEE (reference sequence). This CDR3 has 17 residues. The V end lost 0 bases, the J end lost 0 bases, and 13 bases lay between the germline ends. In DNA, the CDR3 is TGTGCCAGCAGCTTGGACCAGGGGTGGACCTCTGGAAACACCATATATTTT. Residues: CASSLDQGWTSGNTIYF.

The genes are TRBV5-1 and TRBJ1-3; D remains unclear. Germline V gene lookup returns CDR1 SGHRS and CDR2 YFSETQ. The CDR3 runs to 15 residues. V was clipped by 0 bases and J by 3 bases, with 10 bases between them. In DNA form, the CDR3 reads TGCGCCAGCAGCTTGGGGTCAGTTTATGGAAACACCATATATTTT. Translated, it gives CASSLGSVYGNTIYF.

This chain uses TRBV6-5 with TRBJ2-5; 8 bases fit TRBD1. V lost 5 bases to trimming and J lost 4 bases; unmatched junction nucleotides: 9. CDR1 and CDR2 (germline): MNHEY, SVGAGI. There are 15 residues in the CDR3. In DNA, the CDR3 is TGTGCCAGCAGTCTGACAGGGGCGGTGACAGAGACCCAGTACTTC. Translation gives CASSLTGAVTETQYF.